This is a list of T cell receptor beta chains from one sample in a study of T cells in Graves' hyperthyroidism and ophthalmopathy. TCRdb re-derived calls from the multiplex PCR reads in MiXCR, one entry per CDR3 protein. The sample has a few hundred thousand distinct CDR3 sequences, less than 15% seen once; the top ten hold approximately 15%. Sequenced: blood. The receptors were gathered from a woman in her thirties or forties with Graves' hyperthyroidism. CDR3s include the opening cysteine and the closing phenylalanine or tryptophan. Fields, in order: clone size, D gene, V gene, J gene, CDR3 DNA, CDR3 protein. The D gene is left open where the match is weak. Size tells how often a clone was seen (once, few, many) or the class of an expanded clone, and some rows leave it out.

clone_size: few
d_call: TRBD2
v_call: TRBV15
j_call: TRBJ2-1
cdr3_nt: TGTGCCACCCGAGGGACTAGTAATTTCAATGAGCAGTTCTTC
cdr3_aa: CATRGTSNFNEQFF

clone_size: many
d_call: NA
v_call: TRBV13
j_call: TRBJ2-3
cdr3_nt: TGTGCCAGCAGCCACCGGTCTGGGGATACGCAGTATTTT
cdr3_aa: CASSHRSGDTQYF

clone_size: few
d_call: NA
v_call: TRBV14
j_call: TRBJ2-1
cdr3_nt: TGTGCCAGCAGGCAGGACCCGCCCTACAATGAGCAGTTCTTC
cdr3_aa: CASRQDPPYNEQFF

clone_size: NA
d_call: NA
v_call: TRBV3-1
j_call: TRBJ2-1
cdr3_nt: TGTGCCAGCAGCTCACGGGGCCCTTCGGCACAGTTCTTC
cdr3_aa: CASSSRGPSAQFF

clone_size: many
d_call: TRBD1
v_call: TRBV29-1
j_call: TRBJ1-1
cdr3_nt: TGCAGCGTTCCCGGGACAGGGTATGGCCCTGAAGCTTTCTTT
cdr3_aa: CSVPGTGYGPEAFF

clone_size: many
d_call: NA
v_call: TRBV4-1
j_call: TRBJ2-7
cdr3_nt: TGCGCCAGCAGCCAACTCAGGGGGGAGGAGCAGTACTTC
cdr3_aa: CASSQLRGEEQYF

clone_size: many
d_call: TRBD1
v_call: TRBV6-1
j_call: TRBJ2-2
cdr3_nt: TGTGCCAGCAGCCAAGACAGGGATGGCGGGGAGCTGTTTTTT
cdr3_aa: CASSQDRDGGELFF

clone_size: NA
d_call: NA
v_call: TRBV20-1
j_call: TRBJ1-5
cdr3_nt: TGCAGTGCTAGAGAGCCCTCCGGCCTTAGCAATCAGCCCCAGCATTTT
cdr3_aa: CSAREPSGLSNQPQHF

clone_size: NA
d_call: TRBD1
v_call: TRBV7-9
j_call: TRBJ1-3
cdr3_nt: TGTGCCAGCGCCAGGACAGGGGCCGGAAACACCATATATTTT
cdr3_aa: CASARTGAGNTIYF

clone_size: many
d_call: TRBD2
v_call: TRBV11-3
j_call: TRBJ2-1
cdr3_nt: TGTGCCAGCAGCTTAGATGGCGGGGGTCCTACTTCCTACAATGAGCAGTTCTTC
cdr3_aa: CASSLDGGGPTSYNEQFF

clone_size: many
d_call: NA
v_call: TRBV29-1
j_call: TRBJ2-7
cdr3_nt: TGCAGCGTTGAAGATCGACTCCTTCCCTACGAGCAGTACTTC
cdr3_aa: CSVEDRLLPYEQYF